This T cell receptor beta chain was sequenced for a study of blood T cell repertoires in COVID-19. Study at large: Acute-phase and convalescent COVID-19 samples originated in the United States, Italy and Spain. T cells, B-cell-depleted T cells, or PBMCs supplied cDNA or gDNA.

V was trimmed by 3 bases and J by 2 bases, leaving 16 bases between them. The germline V gene encodes CDR1 SQVTM and CDR2 ANQGSEA. CDR3 length: 15 amino acids. Study processing details: Scientists estimated how many nucleated cells there were by amplifying reference gene primers. The repertoire was sequenced with immunoSEQ multiplex PCR; TCRdb's copy has only in-frame clones and lacks some. That table gives V, J and clone size, and the DNA gave D and trimming. This table has about 9,900 clones, 70% to 80% appearing once. This sequence originates from a human donor in a cohort sampled during active COVID-19. The sample comprised peripheral blood. J is TRBJ1-2 and V is TRBV29-1, with TRBD1 as a possible D gene (5 bases). The CDR3 here is CSVELQDNRNYGYTF. Written as DNA, the CDR3 is TGCAGCGTTGAGTTGCAGGACAATCGAAACTATGGCTACACCTTC.